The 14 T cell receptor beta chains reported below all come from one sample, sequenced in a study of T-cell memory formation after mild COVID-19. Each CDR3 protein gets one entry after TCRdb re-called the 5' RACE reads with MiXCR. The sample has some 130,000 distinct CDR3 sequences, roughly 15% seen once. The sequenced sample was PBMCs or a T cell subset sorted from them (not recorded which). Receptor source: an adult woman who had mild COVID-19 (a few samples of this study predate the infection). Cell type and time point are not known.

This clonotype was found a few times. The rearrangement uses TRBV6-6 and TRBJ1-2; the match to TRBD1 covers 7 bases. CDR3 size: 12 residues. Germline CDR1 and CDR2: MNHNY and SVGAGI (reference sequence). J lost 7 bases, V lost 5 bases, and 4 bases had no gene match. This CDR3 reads CASSDRVSGYTF. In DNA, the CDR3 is TGTGCCAGCAGTGACAGGGTTAGTGGCTACACCTTC.

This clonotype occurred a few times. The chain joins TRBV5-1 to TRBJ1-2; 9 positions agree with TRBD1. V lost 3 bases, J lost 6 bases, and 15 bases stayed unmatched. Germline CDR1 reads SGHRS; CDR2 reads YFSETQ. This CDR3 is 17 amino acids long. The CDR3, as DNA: TGCGCCAGCAGCTCCCGGGACAGGGAGACACATAGGGATGGCTACACCTTC. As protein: CASSSRDRETHRDGYTF. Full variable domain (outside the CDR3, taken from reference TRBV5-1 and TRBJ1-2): KAGVTQTPRYLIKTRGQQVTLSCSPISGHRSVSWYQQTPGQGLQFLFEYFSETQRNKGNFPGRFSGRQFSNSRSEMNVSTLELGDSALYLCASSSRDRETHRDGYTFGSGTRLTVV.

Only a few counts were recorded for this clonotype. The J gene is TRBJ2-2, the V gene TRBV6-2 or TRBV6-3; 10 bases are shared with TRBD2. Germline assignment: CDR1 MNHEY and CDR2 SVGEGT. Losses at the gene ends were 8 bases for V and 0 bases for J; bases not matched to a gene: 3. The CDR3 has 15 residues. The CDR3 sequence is CASDLAGANTGELFF. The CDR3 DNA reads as TGTGCCAGCGATCTAGCGGGAGCGAACACCGGGGAGCTGTTTTTT.

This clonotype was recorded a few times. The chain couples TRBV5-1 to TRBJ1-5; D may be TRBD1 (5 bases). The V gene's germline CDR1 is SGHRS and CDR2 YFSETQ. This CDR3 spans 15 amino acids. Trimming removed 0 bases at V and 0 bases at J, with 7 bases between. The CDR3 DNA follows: TGCGCCAGCAGCTTGGAGGGGACTAGCAATCAGCCCCAGCATTTT. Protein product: CASSLEGTSNQPQHF.

The CDR3 protein is CASSPSSPAEPQHF. The DNA for the CDR3 is TGTGCCAGCTCACCTTCCTCGCCTGCGGAGCCCCAGCATTTT. The chain is built from TRBV18 and TRBJ1-5; no definite D call. Trimming took off 3 bases at V and 8 bases at J, with 14 bases between the two ends. The germline CDR1 and CDR2 sequences are KGHSH and LQKENI. The CDR3 spans 14 residues. Based on the CDR3 plus reference TRBV18 and TRBJ1-5, the full variable domain is NAGVMQNPRHLVRRRGQEARLRCSPMKGHSHVYWYRQLPEEGLKFMVYLQKENIIDESGMPKERFSAEFPKEGPSILRIQQVVRGDSAAYFCASSPSSPAEPQHFGDGTRLSIL.

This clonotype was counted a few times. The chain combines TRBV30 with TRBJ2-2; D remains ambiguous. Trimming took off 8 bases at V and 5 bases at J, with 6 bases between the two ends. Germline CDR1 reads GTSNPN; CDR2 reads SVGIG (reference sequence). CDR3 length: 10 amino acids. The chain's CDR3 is CAGVTGELFF. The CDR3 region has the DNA TGTGCCGGGGTAACCGGGGAGCTGTTTTTT.

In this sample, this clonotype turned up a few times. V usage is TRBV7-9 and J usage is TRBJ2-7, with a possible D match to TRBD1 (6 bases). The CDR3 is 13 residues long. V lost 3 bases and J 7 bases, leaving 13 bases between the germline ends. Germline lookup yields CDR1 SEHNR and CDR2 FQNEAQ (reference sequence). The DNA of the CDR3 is TGTGCCAGCAGCTTGGGTACAGGGCGTGAGCAGTACTTC. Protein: CASSLGTGREQYF.

CDR3 protein: CAISDVRGDYNEQFF. Here the CDR3 DNA reads TGTGCCATCAGTGACGTCCGCGGAGACTACAATGAGCAGTTCTTC. This sequence joins TRBV10-3 and TRBJ2-1; D is unresolved. This CDR3 has 15 residues. Deletions cut 3 bases from V and 3 bases from J, with 12 bases between. CDR1 is ENHRY, CDR2 SYGVKD, per germline.

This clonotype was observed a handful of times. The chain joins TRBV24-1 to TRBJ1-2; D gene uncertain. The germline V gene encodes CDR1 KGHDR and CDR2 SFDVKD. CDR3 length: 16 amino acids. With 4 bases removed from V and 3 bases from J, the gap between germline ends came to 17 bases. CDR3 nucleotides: TGTGCCACCAGTGACCTGCTAGATTCGGGCTACTATGGCTACACCTTC. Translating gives CATSDLLDSGYYGYTF.

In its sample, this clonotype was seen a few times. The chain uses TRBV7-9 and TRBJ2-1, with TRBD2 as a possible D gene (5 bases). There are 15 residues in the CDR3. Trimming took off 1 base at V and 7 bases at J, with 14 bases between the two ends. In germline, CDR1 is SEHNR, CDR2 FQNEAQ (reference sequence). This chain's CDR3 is CASSLVVASVNEQFF. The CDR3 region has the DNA TGTGCCAGCAGCTTAGTGGTAGCGAGTGTGAATGAGCAGTTCTTC.

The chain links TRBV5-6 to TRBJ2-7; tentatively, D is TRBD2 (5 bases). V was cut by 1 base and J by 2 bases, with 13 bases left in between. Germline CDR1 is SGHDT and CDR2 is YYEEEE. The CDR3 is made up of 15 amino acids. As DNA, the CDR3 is TGTGCCAGCAGCTTGTGGACTCTAGGAACCTACGAGCAGTACTTC. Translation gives CASSLWTLGTYEQYF.

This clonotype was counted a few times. Written as DNA, the CDR3 is TGTGCCAGCAGTTCCCGGACAGGGAATACCTTC. It translates to CASSSRTGNTF. This chain connects TRBV12-3 or TRBV12-4 to TRBJ1-2; 8 nucleotides match TRBD1. The CDR3 length is 11 residues. V lost 4 bases and J lost 14; bases outside the gene matches: 6.

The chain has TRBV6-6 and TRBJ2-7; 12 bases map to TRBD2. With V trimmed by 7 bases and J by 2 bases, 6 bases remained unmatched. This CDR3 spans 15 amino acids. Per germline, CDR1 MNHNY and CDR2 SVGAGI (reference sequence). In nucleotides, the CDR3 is TGTGCCAGCACCCCGACTAGCGGGAGCCCCTACGAGCAGTACTTC. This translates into CASTPTSGSPYEQYF.

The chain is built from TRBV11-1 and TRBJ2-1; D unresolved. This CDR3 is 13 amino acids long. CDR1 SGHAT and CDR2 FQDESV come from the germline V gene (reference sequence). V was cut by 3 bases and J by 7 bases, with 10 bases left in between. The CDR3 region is CASSFLPGNEQFF. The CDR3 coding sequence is TGTGCCAGCAGCTTCCTGCCTGGGAATGAGCAGTTCTTC. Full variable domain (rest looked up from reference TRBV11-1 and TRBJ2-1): EAEVAQSPRYKITEKSQAVAFWCDPISGHATLYWYRQILGQGPELLVQFQDESVVDDSQLPKDRFSAERLKGVDSTLKIQPAELGDSAMYLCASSFLPGNEQFFGPGTRLTVL.